This T cell receptor beta chain was sequenced during a study of metastatic and nonmetastatic thyroid tumors. The table lists this clone with many counts. No treatment had been given to any patient before thyroid surgery. The ends were cut back, 5 bases at V and 0 bases at J, with 18 bases in the middle. The CDR3 length is 17 residues. The germline V gene encodes CDR1 SGHAT and CDR2 FQNNGV. TCRdb reanalyzed the PCR reads via MiXCR. The sample holds 9,000 to 15,000 clones; 30% to 35% are singletons and the top ten take about an eighth. Sequencing was done on a sample of tumor tissue. The sequence derives from a female donor with papillary thyroid cancer or a benign thyroid nodule (not recorded which). Some clones in this sample may be carry-over from other donors' samples. This chain links TRBV11-2 with TRBJ2-3; D not resolved. The CDR3 region has the DNA TGTGCCAGCAGCCGTTCCCACACGGTGGCTAGCACAGATACGCAGTATTTT. Amino acids: CASSRSHTVASTDTQYF. Supplemented by reference TRBV11-2 and TRBJ2-3, the full variable domain reads EAGVAQSPRYKIIEKRQSVAFWCNPISGHATLYWYQQILGQGPKLLIQFQNNGVVDDSQLPKDRFSAERLKGVDSTLKIQPAKLEDSAVYLCASSRSHTVASTDTQYFGPGTRLTVL.